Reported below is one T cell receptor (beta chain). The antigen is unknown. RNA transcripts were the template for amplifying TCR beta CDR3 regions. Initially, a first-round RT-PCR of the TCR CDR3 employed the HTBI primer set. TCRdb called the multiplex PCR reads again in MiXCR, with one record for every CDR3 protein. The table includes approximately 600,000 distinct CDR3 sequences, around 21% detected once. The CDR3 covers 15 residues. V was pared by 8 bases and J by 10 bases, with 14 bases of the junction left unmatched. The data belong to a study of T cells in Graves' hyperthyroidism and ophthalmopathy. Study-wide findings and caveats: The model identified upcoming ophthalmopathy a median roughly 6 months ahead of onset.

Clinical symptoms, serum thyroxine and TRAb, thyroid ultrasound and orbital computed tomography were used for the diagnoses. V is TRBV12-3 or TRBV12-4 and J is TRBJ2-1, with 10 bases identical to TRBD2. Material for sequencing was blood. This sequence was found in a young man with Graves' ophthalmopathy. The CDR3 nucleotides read TGTGCCAGCGAAGACGCTAGCGGGAGCCGGGGGGAGCAGTTCTTC. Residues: CASEDASGSRGEQFF.